Following are 19 T cell receptor beta chains from one sample sequenced in a study of blood T cell repertoires in COVID-19 (dated by TCRdb to 2018 to 2020). Library method: the immunoSEQ multiplex PCR assay. This is the immuneACCESS table as TCRdb keeps it, with only in-frame sequences that have V and J called. A part of the clones is gone; compared with another copy, unresolved V genes explain less than half, and the rest is unexplained. The sample table contains about 76,000 clones; only one count was recorded for more than 75% of them. The ten top clones hold 10% to 11% of the sample. Input material: peripheral blood. Every receptor here comes from a man in his sixties with COVID-19, enrolled during active disease.

The chain has TRBV19 and TRBJ1-3, with D uncertain. CDR3 length: 16 amino acids. V was pared by 4 bases and J by 0 bases, with 13 bases between. Germline V CDR1 and CDR2: LNHDA, SQIVND (reference sequence). CDR3 in DNA: TGTGCCAGTAGTACTTTTCCGGGTCGCTCTGGAAACACCATATATTTT. Amino acids: CASSTFPGRSGNTIYF.

This clone has only a few counts. This chain uses TRBV11-2 with TRBJ2-7; 8 nucleotides agree with TRBD1. Germline V gives CDR1 SGHAT, CDR2 FQNNGV. The V gene end was trimmed by 5 bases and the J gene end by 0 bases; junction bases not matched to a gene: 3. The CDR3 length is 14 residues. CDR3 bases: TGTGCCAGCAGCGGACAGGGTAGCTCCTACGAGCAGTACTTC. Translated: CASSGQGSSYEQYF.

The chain recombines TRBV25-1 with TRBJ1-2, with D maybe TRBD1 (5 bases). The CDR3 contains 14 residues. V was shortened by 4 bases and J by 5 bases, with 14 bases between the two germline ends. Looked up from germline, CDR1 is MGHDK and CDR2 is SYGVNS. The chain's CDR3 is CASSAPGREYGYTF. In DNA, the CDR3 is TGTGCCAGCAGTGCCCCCGGCAGGGAATATGGCTACACCTTC.

This clone has a single count. This chain connects TRBV5-1 to TRBJ2-3, with D tentatively TRBD2 (6 bases). The germline CDR1 and CDR2 sequences are SGHRS and YFSETQ. V lost 7 bases and J 1 base, leaving 28 bases between the germline ends. The CDR3 is 19 residues long. The CDR3 loop reads CASSLLIYGVGEGTDTQYF. CDR3 nucleotides: TGCGCCAGCTCCCTATTGATTTATGGAGTAGGGGAGGGCACAGATACGCAGTATTTT.

The V call is TRBV27, the J call TRBJ1-4; 8 bases agree with TRBD1. Germline CDR1 and CDR2: MNHEY and SMNVEV (reference sequence). This CDR3 comprises 16 residues. Germline trimming cut 4 bases from V and 4 bases from J; bases unmatched to any gene: 8. CDR3: CASSSMQGAGNEKLFF. CDR3 DNA sequence: TGTGCCAGCAGTTCGATGCAGGGGGCGGGTAATGAAAAACTGTTTTTT.

The J gene is TRBJ2-1, the V gene TRBV19, with D hard to call. Trimming removed 4 bases at V and 8 bases at J, with 15 bases between. Germline loops: CDR1 LNHDA, CDR2 SQIVND (reference sequence). The CDR3 has 14 amino acids. The CDR3, as DNA: TGTGCCAGTAGTAGACAAACAAAAATAGATGAGCAGTTCTTC. The encoded protein is CASSRQTKIDEQFF. Using reference TRBV19 and TRBJ2-1 for the parts outside the CDR3, the full variable domain is DGGITQSPKYLFRKEGQNVTLSCEQNLNHDAMYWYRQDPGQGLRLIYYSQIVNDFQKGDIAEGYSVSREKKESFPLTVTSAQKNPTAFYLCASSRQTKIDEQFFGPGTRLTVL.

The genes are TRBV7-2 and TRBJ2-7; D is ambiguous. V lost 1 base and J lost 2, with 12 bases in between. The germline gives CDR1 SGHTA, CDR2 FQGNSA. The CDR3 length is 15 residues. The CDR3 nucleotides read TGTGCCAGCAGCTTAGTGGTTGGTCAGACCTACGAGCAGTACTTC. As protein: CASSLVVGQTYEQYF.

The rearrangement links TRBV27 to TRBJ2-7; the match to TRBD2 covers 8 bases. V was pared by 3 bases and J by 8 bases, with 18 bases of the junction left unmatched. This CDR3 has 17 residues. Germline V CDR1 and CDR2: MNHEY, SMNVEV (reference sequence). CDR3 nucleotides: TGTGCCAGCAGTTTTAAGAAGGGCGGGGGGCCGAGTTCAAAGCAGTACTTC. Translation gives CASSFKKGGGPSSKQYF.

Note on this clone: Other nucleotide sequences from this sample produce the same CDR3. The V call is TRBV9, the J call TRBJ2-5, with a possible D match to TRBD2 (5 bases). The germline gives CDR1 SGDLS, CDR2 YYNGEE. The CDR3 loop spans 15 amino acids. The V end was cut by 0 bases, the J end by 5 bases, with 14 bases between. Written as DNA, the CDR3 is TGTGCCAGCAGCGTAGCGACAACTAGTGGTGAGACCCAGTACTTC. Translating it yields CASSVATTSGETQYF.

The chain combines TRBV6-2 or TRBV6-3 with TRBJ2-7; no clear D. The V gene lost 6 bases and the J gene lost 3 bases, with 12 bases spanning the gap. From germline, CDR1 is MNHEY and CDR2 SVGEGT. The CDR3 has 13 amino acids. CDR3 sequence: CASSLWALYEQYF. The CDR3 bases are TGTGCCAGCAGCCTATGGGCCCTCTACGAGCAGTACTTC.

V and J are TRBV28 and TRBJ1-3; 12 bases align to TRBD1. Losses at the gene ends were 7 bases for V and 3 bases for J; bases not matched to a gene: 7. Germline V gene lookup returns CDR1 MDHEN and CDR2 SYDVKM. The CDR3 sequence is 16 residues long. CDR3 sequence (DNA): TGTGCCAGCACCCCGGGACAGGGGGCTAATGGAAACACCATATATTTT. It yields the protein CASTPGQGANGNTIYF.

This chain connects TRBV12-3 or TRBV12-4 to TRBJ2-1; possibly TRBD2 for D (5 bases). V was trimmed by 5 bases and J by 8 bases, leaving 7 bases between them. CDR3 length equals 11 residues. The CDR3 nucleotides are TGTGCCAGCAGTACTAGAGATGAGCAGTTCTTC. Its translation is CASSTRDEQFF.

The table lists this clone with a count of one. The J gene is TRBJ2-2, the V gene TRBV7-3, with TRBD2 matching 10 bases. Germline loops: CDR1 SGHTA, CDR2 FQGTGA. V lost 4 bases and J lost 5; bases outside the gene matches: 7. There are 16 residues in the CDR3. The CDR3 sequence: CASSYLAGVRTGELFF. CDR3 sequence (DNA): TGTGCCAGCAGCTATCTAGCGGGAGTTCGTACCGGGGAGCTGTTTTTT.

V is TRBV6-4 and J is TRBJ1-6; D possibly corresponds to TRBD1 (6 bases). Germline V gene data show CDR1 as MRHNA and CDR2 as SNTAGT. The V and J ends lost 7 bases and 1 base respectively, with 20 bases between them. The CDR3 sequence is 18 residues long. CDR3 residues: CASKIPLGRGSYNSPLHF. In nucleotides, the CDR3 is TGTGCCAGCAAAATTCCCCTCGGCAGGGGTTCCTATAATTCACCCCTCCACTTT.

This clone turned up a few times. The chain combines TRBV11-2 with TRBJ1-2; D uncertain. In germline, CDR1 is SGHAT, CDR2 FQNNGV. The ends were cut back, 0 bases at V and 7 bases at J, with 9 bases in the middle. The CDR3 consists of 13 residues. The CDR3 loop is CASSLDWRAGYTF. The CDR3 DNA reads as TGTGCCAGCAGCTTAGATTGGAGGGCTGGCTACACCTTC.

The table lists this clone with a few counts. The chain links TRBV10-3 to TRBJ1-5, with TRBD1 as a possible D gene (5 bases). V dropped 0 bases and J dropped 7 bases, with 10 bases sitting between them. The V gene's germline CDR1 is ENHRY and CDR2 SYGVKD. CDR3 length equals 14 residues. In nucleotides, the CDR3 is TGTGCCATCAGTGAGTCGCTGCGGGGGCAGCCCCAGCATTTT. Translation: CAISESLRGQPQHF.

This chain uses TRBV7-7 with TRBJ2-5, with D tentatively TRBD1 (5 bases). Looked up from germline, CDR1 is SSHAT and CDR2 is FNYEAQ (reference sequence). The CDR3 covers 15 residues. Deletions cut 5 bases from V and 0 bases from J, with 13 bases between. The DNA for the CDR3 is TGTGCCAGCAGCCCGACGGGCAGGGACCAAGAGACCCAGTACTTC. The encoded protein is CASSPTGRDQETQYF. The full variable domain, completed using reference TRBV7-7 and TRBJ2-5, is GAGVSQSPRYKVTKRGQDVTLRCDPISSHATLYWYQQALGQGPEFLTYFNYEAQPDKSGLPSDRFSAERPEGSISTLTIQRTEQRDSAMYRCASSPTGRDQETQYFGPGTRLLVL.

The V call is TRBV2, the J call TRBJ2-7; the match to TRBD2 covers 11 bases. Unmatched junction bases numbered 6, after V lost 5 bases and J lost 6 bases. This CDR3 has 14 amino acids. Germline CDR1 and CDR2: SNHLY and FYNNEI. The DNA of the CDR3 is TGTGCCAGCAGTTTTAGCGGGGGGGAGGGCGAGCAGTACTTC. Amino acid sequence: CASSFSGGEGEQYF.

The chain is built from TRBV3-1 (or the pseudogene TRBV3-2) and TRBJ1-2; TRBD1 aligns across 7 bases. The CDR3 extends over 14 amino acids. Trimming at V came to 1 base and at J to 6 bases, leaving 5 bases not matched to a gene. The germline gives CDR1 LGHDT, CDR2 YNNKEL (reference sequence). The CDR3 DNA follows: TGTGCCAGCAGCCAAGTAGGACAGGTGAATGGCTACACCTTC. Translation gives CASSQVGQVNGYTF.